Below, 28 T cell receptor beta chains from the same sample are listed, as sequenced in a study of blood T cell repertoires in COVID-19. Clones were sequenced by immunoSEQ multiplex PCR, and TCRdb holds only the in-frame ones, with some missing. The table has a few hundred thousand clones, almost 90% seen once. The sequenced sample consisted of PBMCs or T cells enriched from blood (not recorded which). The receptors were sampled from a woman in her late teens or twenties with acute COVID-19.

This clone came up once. Here the CDR3 reads CASSLGQGASEAFF. CDR3 nucleotide sequence: TGTGCCAGCAGCTTGGGACAGGGGGCCTCTGAAGCTTTCTTT. V is TRBV11-3 and J is TRBJ1-1; 12 nucleotides agree with TRBD1. The junction had 2 bases not matched to a gene; V was cut back by 3 bases and J by 6 bases. Germline lookup yields CDR1 SGHNT and CDR2 YENEEA. This CDR3 has 14 residues.

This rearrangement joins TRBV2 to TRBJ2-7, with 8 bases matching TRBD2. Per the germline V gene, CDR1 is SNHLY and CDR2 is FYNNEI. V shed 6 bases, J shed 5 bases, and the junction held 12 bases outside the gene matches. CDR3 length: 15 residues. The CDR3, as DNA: TGTGCCAGCAGCCTGACTAGCGCGCGGTTCCACGAGCAGTACTTC. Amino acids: CASSLTSARFHEQYF.

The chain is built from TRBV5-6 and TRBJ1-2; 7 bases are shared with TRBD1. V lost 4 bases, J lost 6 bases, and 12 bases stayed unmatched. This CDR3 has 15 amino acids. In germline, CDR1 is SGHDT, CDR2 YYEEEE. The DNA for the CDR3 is TGTGCCAGCAGCCCACAACCAGGGGGGTTAGATGGCTACACCTTC. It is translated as CASSPQPGGLDGYTF.

CDR3 loop: CATFTGGQNQPQHF. In DNA, the CDR3 is TGCGCCACCTTTACAGGGGGCCAAAATCAGCCCCAGCATTTT. The chain recombines TRBV10-2 with TRBJ1-5; TRBD1 matches at 9 bases. This CDR3 is 14 amino acids long. The ends lost 10 bases at V and 4 bases at J; junction bases unmatched: 8. Germline CDR1 and CDR2: WSHSY and SAAADI.

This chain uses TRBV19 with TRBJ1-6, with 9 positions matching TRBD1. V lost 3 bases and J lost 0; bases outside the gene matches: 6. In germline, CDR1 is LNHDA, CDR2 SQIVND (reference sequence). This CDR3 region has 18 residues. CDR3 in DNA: TGTGCCAGTAGTATTGCGGGACAGGGAAGCTCCTATAATTCACCCCTCCACTTT. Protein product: CASSIAGQGSSYNSPLHF.

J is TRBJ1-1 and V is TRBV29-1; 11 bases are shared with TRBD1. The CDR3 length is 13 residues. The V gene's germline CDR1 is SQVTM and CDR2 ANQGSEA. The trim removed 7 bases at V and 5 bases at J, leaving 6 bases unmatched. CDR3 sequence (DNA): TGCAGCGCCCGGACAGGGGGCGGGACTGAAGCTTTCTTT. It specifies CSARTGGGTEAFF. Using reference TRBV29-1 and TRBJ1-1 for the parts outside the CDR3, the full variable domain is SAVISQKPSRDICQRGTSLTIQCQVDSQVTMMFWYRQQPGQSLTLIATANQGSEATYESGFVIDKFPISRPNLTFSTLTVSNMSPEDSSIYLCSARTGGGTEAFFGQGTRLTVV.

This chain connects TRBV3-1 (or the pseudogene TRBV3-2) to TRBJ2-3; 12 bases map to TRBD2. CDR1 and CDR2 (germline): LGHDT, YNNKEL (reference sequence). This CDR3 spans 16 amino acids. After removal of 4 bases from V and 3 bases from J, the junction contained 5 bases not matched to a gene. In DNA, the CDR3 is TGTGCCAGCAGCCCCTGGACTAGCGGGGTAACAGATACGCAGTATTTT. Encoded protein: CASSPWTSGVTDTQYF.

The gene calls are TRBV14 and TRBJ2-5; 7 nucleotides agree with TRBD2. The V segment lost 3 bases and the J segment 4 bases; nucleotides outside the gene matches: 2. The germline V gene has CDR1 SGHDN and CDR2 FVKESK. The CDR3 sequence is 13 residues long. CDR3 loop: CASSQVAGETQYF. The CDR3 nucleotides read TGTGCCAGCAGCCAGGTAGCGGGAGAGACCCAGTACTTC.

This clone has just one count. Here the CDR3 reads CASSLSGHSYEQYF. The CDR3 region has the DNA TGTGCCAGCAGTTTATCTGGGCACTCCTACGAGCAGTACTTC. V is TRBV27 and J is TRBJ2-7; no definite D call. This CDR3 has 14 amino acids. Trimming pared 0 bases from V and 0 bases from J, leaving 6 bases between. The germline V gene encodes CDR1 MNHEY and CDR2 SMNVEV (reference sequence).

In nucleotides, the CDR3 is TGTGCCAGCAGTCCCCGGACTAGCGGGTCCTACGAGCAGTACTTC. Protein product: CASSPRTSGSYEQYF. J is TRBJ2-7 and V is TRBV6-2 or TRBV6-3; 11 nucleotides agree with TRBD2. J was trimmed by 1 base and V by 5 bases; bases with no gene match: 4. Germline V gene sequence: CDR1 MNHEY, CDR2 SVGEGT. The CDR3 sequence is 15 residues long.

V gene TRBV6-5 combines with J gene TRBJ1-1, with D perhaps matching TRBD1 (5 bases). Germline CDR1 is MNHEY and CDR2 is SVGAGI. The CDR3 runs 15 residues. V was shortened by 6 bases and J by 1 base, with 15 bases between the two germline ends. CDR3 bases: TGTGCCAGCAGAATACAGGCTTTTACGAACACTGAAGCTTTCTTT. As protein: CASRIQAFTNTEAFF.

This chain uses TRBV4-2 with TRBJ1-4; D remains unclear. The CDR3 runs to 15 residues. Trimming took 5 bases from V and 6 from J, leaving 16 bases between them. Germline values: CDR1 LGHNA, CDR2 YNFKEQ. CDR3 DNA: TGTGCCAGCAGCATAAGTAGAGGGTTAGATGAAAAACTGTTTTTT. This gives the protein CASSISRGLDEKLFF.

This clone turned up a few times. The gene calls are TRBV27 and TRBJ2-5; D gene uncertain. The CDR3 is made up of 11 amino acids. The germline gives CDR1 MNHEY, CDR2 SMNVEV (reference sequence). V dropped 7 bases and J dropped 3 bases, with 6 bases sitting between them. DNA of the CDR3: TGTGCCAGCACCCCTGAAGAGACCCAGTACTTC. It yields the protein CASTPEETQYF.

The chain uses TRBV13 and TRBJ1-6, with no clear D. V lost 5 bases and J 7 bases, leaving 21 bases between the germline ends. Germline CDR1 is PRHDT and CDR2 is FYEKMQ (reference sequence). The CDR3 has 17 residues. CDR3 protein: CASSAPGVVPRNSPLHF. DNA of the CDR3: TGTGCCAGCAGCGCCCCCGGGGTCGTCCCTCGAAATTCACCCCTCCACTTT.

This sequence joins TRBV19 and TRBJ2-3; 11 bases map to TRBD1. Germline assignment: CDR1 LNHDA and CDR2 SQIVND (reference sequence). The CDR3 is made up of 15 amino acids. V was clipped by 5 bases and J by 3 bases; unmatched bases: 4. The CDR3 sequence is CASSPGTGGTDTQYF. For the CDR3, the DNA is TGTGCCAGTAGTCCCGGGACAGGGGGGACAGATACGCAGTATTTT.

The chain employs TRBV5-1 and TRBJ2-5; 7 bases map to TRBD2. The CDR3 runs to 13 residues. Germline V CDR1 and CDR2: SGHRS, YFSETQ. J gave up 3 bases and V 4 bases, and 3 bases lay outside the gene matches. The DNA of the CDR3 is TGCGCCAGCAGCCCCGCGGGGGAAGAGACCCAGTACTTC. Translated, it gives CASSPAGEETQYF.

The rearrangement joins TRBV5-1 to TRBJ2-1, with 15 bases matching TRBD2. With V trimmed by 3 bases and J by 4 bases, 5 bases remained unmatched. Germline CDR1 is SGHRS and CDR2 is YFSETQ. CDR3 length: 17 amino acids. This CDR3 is CASSWTSGRAEYNEQFF. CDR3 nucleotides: TGCGCCAGCAGCTGGACTAGCGGGAGGGCCGAATACAATGAGCAGTTCTTC. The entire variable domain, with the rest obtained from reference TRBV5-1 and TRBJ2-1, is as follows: KAGVTQTPRYLIKTRGQQVTLSCSPISGHRSVSWYQQTPGQGLQFLFEYFSETQRNKGNFPGRFSGRQFSNSRSEMNVSTLELGDSALYLCASSWTSGRAEYNEQFFGPGTRLTVL.

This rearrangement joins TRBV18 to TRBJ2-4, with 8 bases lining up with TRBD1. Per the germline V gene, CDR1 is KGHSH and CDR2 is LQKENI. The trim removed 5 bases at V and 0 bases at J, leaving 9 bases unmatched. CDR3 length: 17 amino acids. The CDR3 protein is CASSISSGTGAKNIQYF. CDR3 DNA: TGTGCCAGCTCAATTTCTTCCGGGACAGGAGCCAAAAACATTCAGTACTTC.

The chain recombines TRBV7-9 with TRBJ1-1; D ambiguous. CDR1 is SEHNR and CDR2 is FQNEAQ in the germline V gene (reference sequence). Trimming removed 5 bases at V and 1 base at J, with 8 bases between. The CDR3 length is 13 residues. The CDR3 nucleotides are TGTGCCAGCAGCCTCGAGGGGAACACTGAAGCTTTCTTT. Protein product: CASSLEGNTEAFF.

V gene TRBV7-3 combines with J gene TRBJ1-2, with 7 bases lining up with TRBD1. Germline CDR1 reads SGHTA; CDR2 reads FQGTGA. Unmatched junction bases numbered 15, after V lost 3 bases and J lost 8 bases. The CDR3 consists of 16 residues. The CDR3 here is CASSFQTGQPVEGYTF. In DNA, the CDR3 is TGTGCCAGCAGCTTCCAGACGGGACAGCCTGTGGAGGGCTACACCTTC.

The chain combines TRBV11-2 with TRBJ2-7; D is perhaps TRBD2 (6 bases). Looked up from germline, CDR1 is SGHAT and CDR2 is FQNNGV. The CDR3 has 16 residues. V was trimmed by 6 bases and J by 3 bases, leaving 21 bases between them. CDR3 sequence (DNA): TGTGCCAGCAGTACCCGTGCGGGCGGGATTGACTACGAGCAGTACTTC. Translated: CASSTRAGGIDYEQYF. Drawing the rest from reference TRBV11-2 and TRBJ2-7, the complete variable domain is EAGVAQSPRYKIIEKRQSVAFWCNPISGHATLYWYQQILGQGPKLLIQFQNNGVVDDSQLPKDRFSAERLKGVDSTLKIQPAKLEDSAVYLCASSTRAGGIDYEQYFGPGTRLTVT.

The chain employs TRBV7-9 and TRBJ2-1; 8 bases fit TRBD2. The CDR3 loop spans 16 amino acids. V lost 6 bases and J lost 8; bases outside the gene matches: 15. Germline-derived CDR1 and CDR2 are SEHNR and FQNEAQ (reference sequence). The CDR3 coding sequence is TGTGCCAGCAGTCTTCTAGCGGGCGAGAAATTATATGAGCAGTTCTTC. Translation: CASSLLAGEKLYEQFF.

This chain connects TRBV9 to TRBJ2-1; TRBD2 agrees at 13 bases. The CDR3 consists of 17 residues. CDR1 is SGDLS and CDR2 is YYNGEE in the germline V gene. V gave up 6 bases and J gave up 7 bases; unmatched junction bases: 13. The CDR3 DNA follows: TGTGCCAGCACCGCCCGATCGGGACTAGCGGGATCTAATGAGCAGTTCTTC. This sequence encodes CASTARSGLAGSNEQFF.

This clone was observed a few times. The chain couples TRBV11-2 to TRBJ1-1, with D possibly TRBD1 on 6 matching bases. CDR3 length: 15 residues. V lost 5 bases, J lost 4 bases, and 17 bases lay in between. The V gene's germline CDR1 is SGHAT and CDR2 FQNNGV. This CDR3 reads CASSLRAGAATEAFF. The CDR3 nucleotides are TGTGCCAGCAGCCTCCGGGCAGGGGCCGCCACTGAAGCTTTCTTT.

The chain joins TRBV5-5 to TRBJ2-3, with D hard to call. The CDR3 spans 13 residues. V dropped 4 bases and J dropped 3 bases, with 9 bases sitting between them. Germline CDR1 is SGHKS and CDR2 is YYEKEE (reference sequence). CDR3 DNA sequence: TGTGCCAGCAGCCCCTCTATTACAGATACGCAGTATTTT. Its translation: CASSPSITDTQYF. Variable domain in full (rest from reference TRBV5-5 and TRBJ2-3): DAGVTQSPTHLIKTRGQQVTLRCSPISGHKSVSWYQQVLGQGPQFIFQYYEKEERGRGNFPDRFSARQFPNYSSELNVNALLLGDSALYLCASSPSITDTQYFGPGTRLTVL.

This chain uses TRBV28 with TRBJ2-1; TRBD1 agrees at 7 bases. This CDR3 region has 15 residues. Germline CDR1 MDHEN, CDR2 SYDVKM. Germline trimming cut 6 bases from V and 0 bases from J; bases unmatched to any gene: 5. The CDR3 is CASSYRQGSYNEQFF. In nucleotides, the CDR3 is TGTGCCAGCAGCTATCGACAGGGCTCCTACAATGAGCAGTTCTTC.

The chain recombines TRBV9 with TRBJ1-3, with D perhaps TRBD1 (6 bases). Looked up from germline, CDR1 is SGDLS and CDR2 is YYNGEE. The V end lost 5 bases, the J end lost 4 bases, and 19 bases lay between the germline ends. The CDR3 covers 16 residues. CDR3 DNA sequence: TGTGCCAGCAGTGACCGACCGCAGGGGCAAGGAAACACCATATATTTT. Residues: CASSDRPQGQGNTIYF.

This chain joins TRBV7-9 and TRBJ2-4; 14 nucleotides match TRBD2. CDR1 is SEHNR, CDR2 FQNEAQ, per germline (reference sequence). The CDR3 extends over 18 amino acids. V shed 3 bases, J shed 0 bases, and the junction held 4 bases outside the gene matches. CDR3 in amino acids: CASSLRLAGGRAKNIQYF. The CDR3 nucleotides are TGTGCCAGCAGCTTGAGACTAGCGGGAGGGCGAGCCAAAAACATTCAGTACTTC. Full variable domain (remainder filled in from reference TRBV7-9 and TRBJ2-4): DTGVSQNPRHKITKRGQNVTFRCDPISEHNRLYWYRQTLGQGPEFLTYFQNEAQLEKSRLLSDRFSAERPKGSFSTLEIQRTEQGDSAMYLCASSLRLAGGRAKNIQYFGAGTRLSVL.